These 27 T cell receptor beta chains were sequenced from one sample in a study of identical twins. MiXCR, run by TCRdb on the 5' RACE reads, gives a single entry per CDR3 protein. This table has 400,000 to 500,000 distinct CDR3 sequences, under 20% appearing once. Sequencing was done on a sample of naive T cells sorted from blood. All receptors derive from a man aged 50 or older in good health.

This clonotype was recorded at least ten times. The chain joins TRBV3-1 to TRBJ1-1; 7 bases agree with TRBD1. V shed 1 base, J shed 10 bases, and the junction held 3 bases outside the gene matches. CDR1 is LGHDT, CDR2 YNNKEL, per germline (reference sequence). This CDR3 comprises 12 residues. The CDR3 region has the DNA TGTGCCAGCAGCCAAGGGCAGGGGGTAGCTTTCTTT. It yields the protein CASSQGQGVAFF.

The sample holds many counts of this clonotype. This chain uses TRBV5-1 with TRBJ1-2, with D possibly being TRBD1 (6 bases). Germline V gene lookup returns CDR1 SGHRS and CDR2 YFSETQ. The CDR3 is made up of 14 amino acids. Trimming stripped 0 bases from V and 4 bases from J, with 10 bases between. In nucleotides, the CDR3 is TGCGCCAGCAGCTTGGAGCAGGGGACCTATGGCTACACCTTC. Translation gives CASSLEQGTYGYTF.

This clonotype was detected ten times or more. V and J are TRBV10-3 and TRBJ2-2; D is undetermined. V dropped 3 bases and J dropped 0 bases, with 5 bases sitting between them. Germline V gene lookup returns CDR1 ENHRY and CDR2 SYGVKD. CDR3 length: 14 amino acids. DNA of the CDR3: TGTGCCATCAGTGACCAGACGAACACCGGGGAGCTGTTTTTT. It encodes CAISDQTNTGELFF.

This chain links TRBV3-1 with TRBJ2-7; D possibly corresponds to TRBD1 (6 bases). The length of the CDR3 is 17 residues. V was clipped by 5 bases and J by 0 bases, with 20 bases between them. CDR1 is LGHDT and CDR2 is YNNKEL in the germline V gene (reference sequence). The CDR3 protein is CASSSDSGPRSSYEQYF. Here the CDR3 DNA reads TGTGCCAGCAGCTCGGACAGTGGACCGAGGAGCTCCTACGAGCAGTACTTC.

In this sample, this clonotype turned up a few times. This chain connects TRBV7-9 to TRBJ2-5; D is perhaps TRBD1 (6 bases). V was trimmed by 5 bases and J by 5 bases, leaving 21 bases between them. The CDR3 has 16 amino acids. CDR1 and CDR2 (germline): SEHNR, FQNEAQ (reference sequence). The CDR3 coding sequence is TGTGCCAGCAGCGTCGGAGACCGGGACACTTCTGAGACCCAGTACTTC. Protein: CASSVGDRDTSETQYF.

CDR3: CSAKGGNTIAGPQHF. CDR3 DNA: TGCAGTGCGAAGGGGGGGAACACTATAGCAGGGCCCCAGCATTTT. The chain recombines TRBV20-1 with TRBJ1-5; TRBD1 might be the D (6 bases). Germline V gene data show CDR1 as DFQATT and CDR2 as SNEGSKA (reference sequence). V was pared by 6 bases and J by 9 bases, with 24 bases between. This CDR3 region has 15 residues.

The sample holds one count of this clonotype. The rearrangement links TRBV6-1 to TRBJ1-2; 8 bases fit TRBD1. CDR1 MNHNS and CDR2 SASEGT come from the germline V gene. V was pared by 6 bases and J by 8 bases, with 14 bases of the junction left unmatched. This CDR3 contains 15 residues. For the CDR3, the DNA is TGTGCCAGCAGCGCCCTTGGTGACAGGGGATCAGGCTACACCTTC. It encodes CASSALGDRGSGYTF.

The chain joins TRBV12-5 to TRBJ2-5; D perhaps matches TRBD1 (6 bases). The CDR3 has 13 amino acids. V was trimmed by 6 bases and J by 5 bases, leaving 13 bases between them. Germline assignment: CDR1 LGHNT and CDR2 FRNRAP. The CDR3 bases are TGTGCTAGTGGAGGGGACATTTGGGAGACCCAGTACTTC. It is translated as CASGGDIWETQYF.

This clonotype appeared a few times. The V call is TRBV6-1, the J call TRBJ2-7, with a weak D call TRBD1 (7 bases). The germline V gene encodes CDR1 MNHNS and CDR2 SASEGT. The length of the CDR3 is 16 residues. Deletions cut 5 bases from V and 0 bases from J, with 17 bases between. CDR3 DNA: TGTGCCAGCAGTCCAGGAGGGGACAGCCACTCCTACGAGCAGTACTTC. Translated, it gives CASSPGGDSHSYEQYF.

This chain joins TRBV7-2 and TRBJ2-7; 8 positions agree with TRBD2. The CDR3 totals 15 residues. The V gene's germline CDR1 is SGHTA and CDR2 FQGNSA. V was pared by 2 bases and J by 2 bases, with 5 bases of the junction left unmatched. This CDR3 reads CASSLSGSVAYEQYF. The CDR3 bases are TGTGCCAGCAGCTTAAGCGGGAGTGTCGCCTACGAGCAGTACTTC.

A note on this clonotype: Just one base apart from a much larger clone, this may be a read error. The chain employs TRBV20-1 and TRBJ2-1, with D maybe TRBD2 (5 bases). Per the germline V gene, CDR1 is DFQATT and CDR2 is SNEGSKA (reference sequence). This CDR3 has 14 residues. The chain's CDR3 is CCARTRRIYNEQFF. The CDR3 DNA sequence: TGCTGTGCTAGAACTAGGAGGATCTACAATGAGCAGTTCTTC.

In its sample, this clonotype was seen many times. The chain employs TRBV15 and TRBJ1-4; maybe TRBD1 (6 bases). The CDR3 totals 15 residues. Trimming removed 5 bases from V and 0 bases from J, with 10 bases in between. Looked up from germline, CDR1 is LNHNV and CDR2 is YYDKDF (reference sequence). CDR3 in DNA: TGTGCCACCAGCCCACAGGGCCCAACTAATGAAAAACTGTTTTTT. Amino acid sequence: CATSPQGPTNEKLFF.

The chain has TRBV27 and TRBJ1-2; a weak D match, TRBD1 (5 bases). This CDR3 is 15 amino acids long. Trimming took 2 bases from V and 3 from J, leaving 13 bases between them. The germline V gene has CDR1 MNHEY and CDR2 SMNVEV (reference sequence). CDR3 in amino acids: CASSLISGTYYGYTF. The CDR3 DNA is TGTGCCAGCAGTTTAATTTCCGGGACTTACTATGGCTACACCTTC.

This sequence joins TRBV30 and TRBJ1-1; D is uncertain. Trimming took 3 bases from V and 0 from J, leaving 8 bases between them. This CDR3 region has 13 residues. Per germline, CDR1 GTSNPN and CDR2 SVGIG (reference sequence). The CDR3 coding sequence is TGTGCCTGGAGGTTAACCATGAACACTGAAGCTTTCTTT. Translating gives CAWRLTMNTEAFF.

This clonotype was counted only a few times. The chain recombines TRBV20-1 with TRBJ2-1; the D gene is possibly TRBD2 (5 bases). The CDR3 runs 16 residues. CDR1 and CDR2 from the germline V gene are DFQATT and SNEGSKA (reference sequence). CDR3 protein: CSPTSPYGKTYNEQFF. The DNA of the CDR3 is TGCAGCCCGACAAGCCCATACGGGAAGACCTACAATGAGCAGTTCTTC.

The chain carries TRBV20-1 and TRBJ1-1; D ambiguous. V was shortened by 5 bases and J by 5 bases, with 21 bases between the two germline ends. The CDR3 has 15 amino acids. Germline assignment: CDR1 DFQATT and CDR2 SNEGSKA (reference sequence). The CDR3 sequence: CSAPEMRTGGTEAFF. For the CDR3, the DNA is TGCAGTGCTCCCGAAATGAGGACCGGAGGGACTGAAGCTTTCTTT.

The chain links TRBV5-5 to TRBJ2-5; 7 positions agree with TRBD1. With V trimmed by 3 bases and J by 2 bases, 4 bases remained unmatched. The germline CDR1 and CDR2 sequences are SGHKS and YYEKEE (reference sequence). The length of the CDR3 is 14 residues. DNA of the CDR3: TGTGCCAGCAGCTCGTTCAGGGGGCAAGAGACCCAGTACTTC. Protein product: CASSSFRGQETQYF.

In this sample, this clonotype turned up many times. The germline gene is not matched at one end of the junction; a read error may be the cause. The chain couples TRBV6-5 to TRBJ2-1; TRBD2 matches at 11 bases. The CDR3 is 14 amino acids. Germline CDR1 and CDR2: MNHEY and SVGAGI. This CDR3 reads CASSYSSGRILLVF. CDR3 in DNA: TGTGCCAGCAGTTATTCTAGCGGGAGGATCCTCTTAGTCTTC.

This clonotype has only a few counts. The chain uses TRBV10-3 and TRBJ1-2; perhaps TRBD1 as D (5 bases). V was pared by 2 bases and J by 4 bases, with 14 bases between. Germline lookup yields CDR1 ENHRY and CDR2 SYGVKD. The CDR3 consists of 15 residues. The CDR3 loop reads CAISELTVRGYGYTF. CDR3 DNA sequence: TGTGCCATCAGTGAGCTGACAGTTAGGGGCTATGGCTACACCTTC.

The genes are TRBV7-2 and TRBJ1-1, with a possible D match to TRBD1 (6 bases). This CDR3 comprises 15 residues. V shed 4 bases and J shed 4 bases, with 16 bases lying between them. Germline CDR1 is SGHTA and CDR2 is FQGNSA. CDR3 protein: CASSSRTGSGTEAFF. The DNA for the CDR3 is TGTGCCAGCAGCTCTCGTACAGGGTCCGGCACTGAAGCTTTCTTT.

This clonotype was seen more than once but under ten times. The chain has TRBV28 and TRBJ1-1, with 12 bases that match TRBD1. The CDR3 consists of 15 residues. CDR1 and CDR2 from the germline V gene are MDHEN and SYDVKM. With V trimmed by 5 bases and J by 10 bases, 11 bases remained unmatched. In DNA form, the CDR3 reads TGTGCCAGCAGTAATACGATCGGGACAGGGGGCTCAGCTTTCTTT. Translation: CASSNTIGTGGSAFF.

This clonotype was counted ten times or more. The gene calls are TRBV28 and TRBJ2-6; TRBD2 is a possible D gene (5 bases). Trimming removed 5 bases at V and 0 bases at J, with 14 bases between. This CDR3 region has 17 residues. Per germline, CDR1 MDHEN and CDR2 SYDVKM. Written as DNA, the CDR3 is TGTGCCAGCAGTCCGGCGGAGGTTTTCTCTGGGGCCAACGTCCTGACTTTC. Translating gives CASSPAEVFSGANVLTF.

This clonotype was picked up many times. The chain employs TRBV7-2 and TRBJ1-4; TRBD1 aligns across 7 bases. Unmatched junction bases numbered 3, after V lost 1 base and J lost 4 bases. The CDR3 length is 15 residues. Germline CDR1 and CDR2: SGHTA and FQGNSA. The CDR3 is CASSLVRGGNEKLFF. In nucleotides, the CDR3 is TGTGCCAGCAGCTTAGTCAGGGGGGGTAATGAAAAACTGTTTTTT.

In this sample, this clonotype turned up a few times. This rearrangement joins TRBV7-3 to TRBJ2-3; a possible D gene is TRBD2 (6 bases). The CDR3 is 17 amino acids. V gave up 5 bases and J gave up 1 base, with 19 bases separating them. CDR1 is SGHTA, CDR2 FQGTGA, per germline. CDR3 residues: CASSSTGVWDRTDTQYF. CDR3 sequence (DNA): TGTGCCAGCAGCAGTACGGGGGTTTGGGATCGCACAGATACGCAGTATTTT.

This clonotype appeared many times. This chain joins TRBV20-1 and TRBJ1-2; no definite D call. Trimming left V 0 bases short and J 10 bases short, with 18 bases between. Per germline, CDR1 DFQATT and CDR2 SNEGSKA (reference sequence). This CDR3 contains 14 residues. CDR3 DNA sequence: TGCAGTGCTAGAGAAGGGAAAGCGGGAGGGTTCTACACCTTC. Translation: CSAREGKAGGFYTF.

This clonotype was counted only a few times. The gene calls are TRBV4-1 and TRBJ2-3; tentative D call: TRBD2 (6 bases). The CDR3 extends over 14 amino acids. From germline, CDR1 is MGHRA and CDR2 YSYEKL. V gave up 3 bases and J gave up 6 bases, with 13 bases separating them. The CDR3 reads CASSHSPGLDTQYF. In nucleotides, the CDR3 is TGCGCCAGCAGCCATTCCCCGGGACTGGATACGCAGTATTTT.

This clonotype was seen repeatedly, ten times or more. This CDR3 reads CASSQSPGDSFNYGYTF. CDR3 nucleotides: TGTGCCAGCAGCCAATCCCCAGGCGACTCCTTCAACTATGGCTACACCTTC. The rearrangement uses TRBV3-1 and TRBJ1-2; no firm D call. CDR3 length: 17 amino acids. Trimming shortened V by 2 bases and J by 2 bases, and 18 bases separated the two germline ends. CDR1 LGHDT and CDR2 YNNKEL come from the germline V gene (reference sequence).